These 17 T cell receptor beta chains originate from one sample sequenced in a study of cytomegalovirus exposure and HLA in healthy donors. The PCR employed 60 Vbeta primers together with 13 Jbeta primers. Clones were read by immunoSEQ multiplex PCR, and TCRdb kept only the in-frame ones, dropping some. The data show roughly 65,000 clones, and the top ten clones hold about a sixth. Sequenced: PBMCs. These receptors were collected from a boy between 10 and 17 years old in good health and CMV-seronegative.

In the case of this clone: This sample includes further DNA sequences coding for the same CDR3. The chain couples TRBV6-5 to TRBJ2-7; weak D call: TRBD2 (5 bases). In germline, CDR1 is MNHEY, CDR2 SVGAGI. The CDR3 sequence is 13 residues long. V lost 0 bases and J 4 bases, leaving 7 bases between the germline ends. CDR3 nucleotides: TGTGCCAGCAGTTACTCGACGGGATACGAGCAGTACTTC. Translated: CASSYSTGYEQYF.

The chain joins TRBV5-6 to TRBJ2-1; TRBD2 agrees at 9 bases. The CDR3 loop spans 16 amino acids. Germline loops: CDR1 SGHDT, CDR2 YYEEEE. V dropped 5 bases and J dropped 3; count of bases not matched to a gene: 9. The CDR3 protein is CASRTIAGEFYNEQFF. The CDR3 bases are TGTGCCAGCAGAACGATAGCGGGAGAATTCTACAATGAGCAGTTCTTC.

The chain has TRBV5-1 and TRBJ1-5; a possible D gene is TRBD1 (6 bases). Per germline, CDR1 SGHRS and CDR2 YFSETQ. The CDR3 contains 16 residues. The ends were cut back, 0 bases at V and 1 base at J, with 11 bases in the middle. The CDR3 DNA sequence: TGCGCCAGCAGCTTGGGGGGGCTGGTAAGCAATCAGCCCCAGCATTTT. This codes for CASSLGGLVSNQPQHF.

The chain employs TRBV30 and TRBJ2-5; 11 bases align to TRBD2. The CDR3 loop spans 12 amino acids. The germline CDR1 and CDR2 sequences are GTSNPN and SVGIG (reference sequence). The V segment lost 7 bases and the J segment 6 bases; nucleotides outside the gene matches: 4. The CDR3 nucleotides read TGTGCCTTAGCGGGAGGGGGGAAGACCCAGTACTTC. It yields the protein CALAGGGKTQYF.

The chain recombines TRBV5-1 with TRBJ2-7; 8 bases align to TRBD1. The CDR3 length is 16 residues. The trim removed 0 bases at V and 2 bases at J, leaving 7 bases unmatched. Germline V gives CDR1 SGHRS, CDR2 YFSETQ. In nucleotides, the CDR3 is TGCGCCAGCAGCTTGGGTCCCCAGGGGGCAGCCTACGAGCAGTACTTC. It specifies CASSLGPQGAAYEQYF. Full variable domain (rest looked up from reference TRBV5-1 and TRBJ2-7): KAGVTQTPRYLIKTRGQQVTLSCSPISGHRSVSWYQQTPGQGLQFLFEYFSETQRNKGNFPGRFSGRQFSNSRSEMNVSTLELGDSALYLCASSLGPQGAAYEQYFGPGTRLTVT.

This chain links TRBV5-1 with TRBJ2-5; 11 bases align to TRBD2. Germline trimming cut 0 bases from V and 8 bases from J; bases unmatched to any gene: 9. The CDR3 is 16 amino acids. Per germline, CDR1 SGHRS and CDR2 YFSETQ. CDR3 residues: CASSLELAGGPPTQYF. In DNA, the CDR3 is TGCGCCAGCAGCTTGGAGCTAGCGGGAGGCCCCCCAACCCAGTACTTC.

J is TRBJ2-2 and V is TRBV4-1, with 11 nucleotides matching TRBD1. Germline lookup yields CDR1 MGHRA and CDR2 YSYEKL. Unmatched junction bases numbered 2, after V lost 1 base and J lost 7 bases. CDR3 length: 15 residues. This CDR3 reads CASSQGTGGSGELFF. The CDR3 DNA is TGCGCCAGCAGCCAAGGGACAGGGGGCAGCGGGGAGCTGTTTTTT.

The CDR3, as DNA: TGTGCCAGCAGCTTAATGCCAGGGGAAGGAAACACCATATATTTT. This translates into CASSLMPGEGNTIYF. The V gene is TRBV7-3, the J gene TRBJ1-3, with D perhaps matching TRBD1 (6 bases). The germline V and J ends were trimmed by 1 base and 4 bases, with 11 bases remaining between them. The length of the CDR3 is 15 residues. In germline, CDR1 is SGHTA, CDR2 FQGTGA.

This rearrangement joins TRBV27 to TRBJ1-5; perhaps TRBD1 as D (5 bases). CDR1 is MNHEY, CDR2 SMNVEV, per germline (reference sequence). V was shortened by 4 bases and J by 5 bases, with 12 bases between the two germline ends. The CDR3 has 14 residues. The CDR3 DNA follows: TGTGCCAGCAGTTGGATAGGGGCCCATCAGCCCCAGCATTTT. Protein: CASSWIGAHQPQHF.

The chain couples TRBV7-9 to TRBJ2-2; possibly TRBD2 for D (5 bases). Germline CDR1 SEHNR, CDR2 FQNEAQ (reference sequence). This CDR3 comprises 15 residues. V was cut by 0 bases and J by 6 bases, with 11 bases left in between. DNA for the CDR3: TGTGCCAGCAGCTTAGCCGTCGGACTTGCCGGGGAGCTGTTTTTT. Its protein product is CASSLAVGLAGELFF.

The CDR3 DNA follows: TGTGCCAGCAGTGAAATACAGGGGACATATTTT. This translates into CASSEIQGTYF. The chain carries TRBV6-1 and TRBJ1-3; TRBD1 agrees at 7 bases. This CDR3 contains 11 residues. Germline V gene lookup returns CDR1 MNHNS and CDR2 SASEGT. V lost 2 bases and J lost 15; bases outside the gene matches: 4.

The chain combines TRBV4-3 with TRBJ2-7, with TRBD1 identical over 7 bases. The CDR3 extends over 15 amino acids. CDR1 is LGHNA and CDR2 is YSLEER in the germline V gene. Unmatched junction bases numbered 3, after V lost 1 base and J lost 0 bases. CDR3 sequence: CASSQANRGSYEQYF. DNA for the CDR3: TGCGCCAGCAGCCAAGCTAACAGGGGCTCCTACGAGCAGTACTTC.

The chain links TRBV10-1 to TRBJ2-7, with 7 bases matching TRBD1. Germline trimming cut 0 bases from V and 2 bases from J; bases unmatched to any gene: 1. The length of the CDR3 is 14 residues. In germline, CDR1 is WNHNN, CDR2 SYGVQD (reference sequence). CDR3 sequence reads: CASSESGQPYEQYF. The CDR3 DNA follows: TGCGCCAGCAGTGAGTCGGGACAGCCCTACGAGCAGTACTTC.

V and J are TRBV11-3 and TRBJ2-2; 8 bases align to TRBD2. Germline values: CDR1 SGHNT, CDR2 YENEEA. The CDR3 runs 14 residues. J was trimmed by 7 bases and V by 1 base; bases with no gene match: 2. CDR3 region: CASSLARGGGELFF. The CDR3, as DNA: TGTGCCAGCAGCTTAGCCCGGGGGGGCGGGGAGCTGTTTTTT.

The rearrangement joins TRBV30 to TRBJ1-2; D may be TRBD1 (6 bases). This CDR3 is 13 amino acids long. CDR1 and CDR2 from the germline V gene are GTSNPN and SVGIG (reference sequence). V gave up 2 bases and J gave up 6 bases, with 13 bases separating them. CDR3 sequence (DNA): TGTGCCTGGAGTAAGGGGGTCGCGAATGGCTACACCTTC. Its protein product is CAWSKGVANGYTF.

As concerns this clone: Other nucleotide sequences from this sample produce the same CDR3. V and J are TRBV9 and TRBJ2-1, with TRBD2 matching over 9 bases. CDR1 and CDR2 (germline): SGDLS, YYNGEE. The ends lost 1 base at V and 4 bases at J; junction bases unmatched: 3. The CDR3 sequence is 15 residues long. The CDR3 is CASSVIAGEYNEQFF. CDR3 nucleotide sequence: TGTGCCAGCAGCGTAATAGCGGGGGAATACAATGAGCAGTTCTTC.

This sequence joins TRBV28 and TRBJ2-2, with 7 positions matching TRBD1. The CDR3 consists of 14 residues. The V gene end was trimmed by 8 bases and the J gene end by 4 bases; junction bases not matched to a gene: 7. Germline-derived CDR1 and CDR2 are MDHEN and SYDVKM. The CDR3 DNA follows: TGTGCCAGCGGAAGACAGGGTGGCACCGGGGAGCTGTTTTTT. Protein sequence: CASGRQGGTGELFF.